The clone carrying this T cell receptor (beta chain) was observed once. Generated by immunoSEQ multiplex PCR, the TCRdb table keeps only in-frame clones and is missing some. The data show 90,000 to 150,000 clones, about nine tenths seen once. This sample stems from a study of T cell responses to AZD1222 COVID-19 vaccine. CDR3 size: 16 residues. Germline CDR1 is SGHRS and CDR2 is YFSETQ. V gave up 0 bases and J gave up 5 bases; unmatched junction bases: 8. This material consisted of peripheral blood, taken 28 days after the second AZD1222 dose. This rearrangement joins TRBV5-1 to TRBJ2-7; the match to TRBD1 covers 10 bases. The sequence derives from an adult who received the AZD1222 COVID-19 vaccine. CDR3 DNA: TGCGCCAGCAGCTTGGGATCGGGACAGGGGATCAACGAGCAGTACTTC. Translation gives CASSLGSGQGINEQYF.